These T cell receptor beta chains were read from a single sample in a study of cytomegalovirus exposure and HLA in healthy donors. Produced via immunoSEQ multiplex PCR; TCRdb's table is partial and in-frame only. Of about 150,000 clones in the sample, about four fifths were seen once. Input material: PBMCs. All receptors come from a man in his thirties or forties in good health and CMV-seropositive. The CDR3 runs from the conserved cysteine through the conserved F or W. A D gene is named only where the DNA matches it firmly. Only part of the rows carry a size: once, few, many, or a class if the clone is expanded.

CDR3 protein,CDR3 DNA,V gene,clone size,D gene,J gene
CSVGQVMNTEAFF,TGCAGCGTTGGACAGGTAATGAACACTGAAGCTTTCTTT,TRBV29-1,-,-,TRBJ1-1
CASTSWAQETQYF,TGTGCCAGCACAAGCTGGGCTCAAGAGACCCAGTACTTC,TRBV7-2,-,-,TRBJ2-5
CASRSLGQGEGYGYTF,TGTGCCAGCCGATCCTTGGGACAGGGGGAAGGCTATGGCTACACCTTC,TRBV27,-,TRBD1,TRBJ1-2
CASSGTGELETQYF,TGCGCCAGCAGCGGGACAGGGGAATTGGAGACCCAGTACTTC,TRBV5-1,-,TRBD1,TRBJ2-5
CASRVAGGTDTQYF,TGTGCCAGCCGAGTTGCGGGGGGCACAGATACGCAGTATTTT,TRBV6-5,-,TRBD2,TRBJ2-3
CASSLARYNSPLHF,TGTGCCAGCAGCTTGGCCAGATATAATTCACCCCTCCACTTT,TRBV5-8,-,-,TRBJ1-6
CASSYREQQPQHF,TGTGCCAGTAGTTACAGGGAACAACAGCCCCAGCATTTT,TRBV19,-,-,TRBJ1-5
CASSHRDRPADTQYF,TGTGCCAGCAGTCACCGGGACAGGCCCGCAGATACGCAGTATTTT,TRBV25-1,-,TRBD1,TRBJ2-3
CSVVGDRSYNEQFF,TGCAGCGTTGTGGGAGATCGGAGCTACAATGAGCAGTTCTTC,TRBV29-1,-,-,TRBJ2-1
CASSSRQGGRGYTF,TGTGCCAGCAGCTCCCGACAGGGAGGACGGGGCTACACCTTC,TRBV9,-,TRBD1,TRBJ1-2
CASSRETGLLGNEQFF,TGCGCCAGCAGTCGCGAAACAGGGTTATTGGGCAATGAGCAGTTCTTC,TRBV23-1,-,-,TRBJ2-1
CASSTLGAYNEQFF,TGTGCCAGCAGCACCTTAGGGGCCTACAATGAGCAGTTCTTC,TRBV7-6,once,-,TRBJ2-1
CASSSSYTF,TGTGCCAGCAGCTCCTCCTACACCTTC,TRBV7-2,once,-,TRBJ1-2
CASSSPTGGFFLGGYTF,TGTGCCAGCAGCTCCCCGACAGGGGGTTTTTTCTTGGGAGGCTACACCTTC,TRBV7-8,-,TRBD1,TRBJ1-2
CASSNSLEAFF,TGTGCCAGCAGCAACAGCCTTGAAGCTTTCTTT,TRBV7-6,-,-,TRBJ1-1
CASSGDSGGRFGNSQYF,TGTGCCAGCAGTGGGGATTCAGGGGGCCGATTTGGGAACAGTCAGTACTTC,TRBV2,-,TRBD1,TRBJ2-4
CAWMTNYRQYF,TGTGCCTGGATGACCAACTACCGGCAGTACTTC,TRBV30,-,-,TRBJ2-7
CASSYGPGGDEKLFF,TGTGCCAGCAGTTACGGTCCAGGGGGCGATGAAAAACTGTTTTTT,TRBV6-5,-,TRBD1,TRBJ1-4
CASSPPEVPEWTGELFF,TGTGCCAGCTCACCACCGGAGGTACCGGAGTGGACCGGGGAGCTGTTTTTT,TRBV18,few,-,TRBJ2-2
CASSYRGLYTEAFF,TGTGCCAGCAGCTATCGAGGTTTGTACACTGAAGCTTTCTTT,TRBV5-6,-,-,TRBJ1-1
CATRTGALGEQYF,TGCGCCACCCGGACAGGGGCCCTCGGTGAGCAGTACTTC,TRBV5-1,-,TRBD1,TRBJ2-7
CASSPRQGAKGYTF,TGTGCCAGCAGTCCCCGCCAGGGGGCTAAAGGCTACACCTTC,TRBV27,-,TRBD1,TRBJ1-2
CASGRHDEQYF,TGTGCCTCGGGTAGGCACGACGAGCAGTACTTC,TRBV30,-,-,TRBJ2-7
CARIWRCLLAGGVISTDTQYF,TGCGCCAGGATCTGGCGCTGCCTACTAGCGGGGGGGGTTATTAGCACAGATACGCAGTATTTT,TRBV23-1,-,TRBD2,TRBJ2-3
CASSLAPSGNHEQFF,TGTGCCAGCAGCTTAGCTCCTAGCGGGAACCATGAGCAGTTCTTC,TRBV7-9,-,TRBD2,TRBJ2-1
CSAILRDRGNQPQHF,TGCAGCGCAATCCTCCGGGACAGGGGCAATCAGCCCCAGCATTTT,TRBV29-1,-,TRBD1,TRBJ1-5